The 32 T cell receptor beta chains reported below all come from one sample, sequenced in a study of blood T cell repertoires in COVID-19. TCRdb keeps only in-frame clones here, not all; method: immunoSEQ multiplex PCR. The sample yields over 80,000 clones, approximately 88% seen once. The sequencing sample was made of peripheral blood. These receptors were collected from a man between 65 and 80 years old with acute or convalescent COVID-19.

V gene TRBV6-6 combines with J gene TRBJ2-2, with a weak D call TRBD1 (5 bases). CDR3 length equals 13 residues. The germline V and J ends were trimmed by 6 bases and 7 bases, with 12 bases remaining between them. From germline, CDR1 is MNHNY and CDR2 SVGAGI (reference sequence). In DNA, the CDR3 is TGTGCCAGCAGCCCCCAGGGTTTCGGGGAGCTGTTTTTT. Protein product: CASSPQGFGELFF.

The chain is built from TRBV27 and TRBJ2-7; D unclear. Trimming shortened V by 1 base and J by 4 bases, and 14 bases separated the two germline ends. The CDR3 spans 15 residues. Germline CDR1 MNHEY, CDR2 SMNVEV (reference sequence). CDR3 in amino acids: CASSLLGPTPYEQYF. As DNA, the CDR3 is TGTGCCAGCAGTTTATTGGGCCCTACCCCTTACGAGCAGTACTTC.

V is TRBV9 and J is TRBJ2-1; a possible D gene is TRBD2 (5 bases). The CDR3 has 15 amino acids. Germline values: CDR1 SGDLS, CDR2 YYNGEE. V lost 0 bases, J lost 9 bases, and 16 bases lay in between. The CDR3 loop reads CASSVGVVGESEQFF. The CDR3 DNA is TGTGCCAGCAGCGTAGGGGTGGTGGGAGAGAGTGAGCAGTTCTTC.

The chain employs TRBV6-5 and TRBJ2-7; 9 nucleotides agree with TRBD1. The germline V gene has CDR1 MNHEY and CDR2 SVGAGI. The CDR3 is made up of 15 amino acids. The ends lost 0 bases at V and 4 bases at J; junction bases unmatched: 4. For the CDR3, the DNA is TGTGCCAGCAGTTACTCGGGGACAGGGCCATACGAGCAGTACTTC. Encoded protein: CASSYSGTGPYEQYF.

The CDR3: CASSTPSGGAKNTGELFF. The CDR3 DNA follows: TGTGCCAGTAGTACCCCTAGCGGGGGGGCCAAAAACACCGGGGAGCTGTTTTTT. V is TRBV19 and J is TRBJ2-2; 12 bases are shared with TRBD2. V gave up 4 bases and J gave up 2 bases; unmatched junction bases: 8. Germline V gene sequence: CDR1 LNHDA, CDR2 SQIVND (reference sequence). The CDR3 runs 18 residues.

The chain employs TRBV20-1 and TRBJ2-3, with 12 bases lining up with TRBD2. Germline V gene lookup returns CDR1 DFQATT and CDR2 SNEGSKA (reference sequence). V was clipped by 3 bases and J by 1 base; unmatched bases: 8. The CDR3 consists of 17 residues. The CDR3 protein is CSASWTSGVSGTDTQYF. The CDR3 nucleotides are TGCAGTGCTAGTTGGACTAGCGGGGTCTCGGGCACAGATACGCAGTATTTT.

The table lists this clone with a few counts. The chain is built from TRBV5-4 and TRBJ1-2, with 7 bases fitting TRBD1. Per the germline V gene, CDR1 is SGHNT and CDR2 is YYREEE (reference sequence). After removal of 0 bases from V and 8 bases from J, the junction contained 13 bases not matched to a gene. The CDR3 contains 16 residues. In nucleotides, the CDR3 is TGTGCCAGCAGCTTGGATCTGACAGGGATGTTGGAGGGCTACACCTTC. Amino acids: CASSLDLTGMLEGYTF.

This chain joins TRBV5-1 and TRBJ1-1; 11 nucleotides line up with TRBD1. V was pared by 5 bases and J by 5 bases, with 5 bases of the junction left unmatched. There are 14 residues in the CDR3. Germline lookup yields CDR1 SGHRS and CDR2 YFSETQ. DNA of the CDR3: TGCGCCAGCAGTTCCGGGACAGGGGGGACTGAAGCTTTCTTT. Its translation is CASSSGTGGTEAFF.

This chain uses TRBV7-9 with TRBJ2-7, with 9 bases that match TRBD2. CDR1 and CDR2 from the germline V gene are SEHNR and FQNEAQ (reference sequence). This CDR3 comprises 15 residues. The V gene end was trimmed by 3 bases and the J gene end by 0 bases; junction bases not matched to a gene: 3. The DNA for the CDR3 is TGTGCCAGCAGCTTGGGCGGGGGGGGCTCCTACGAGCAGTACTTC. This sequence encodes CASSLGGGGSYEQYF.

This rearrangement joins TRBV18 to TRBJ1-5; the match to TRBD1 covers 9 bases. Trimming at V came to 5 bases and at J to 6 bases, leaving 5 bases not matched to a gene. The germline gives CDR1 KGHSH, CDR2 LQKENI. CDR3 length: 14 residues. CDR3 in DNA: TGTGCCAGCTCATCACAGGGGGCAGGTCAGCCCCAGCATTTT. This sequence encodes CASSSQGAGQPQHF.

This clone occurred once. The J gene is TRBJ2-7, the V gene TRBV28; perhaps TRBD1 as D (6 bases). The CDR3 has 16 residues. Germline values: CDR1 MDHEN, CDR2 SYDVKM. V dropped 2 bases and J dropped 7 bases, with 21 bases sitting between them. DNA of the CDR3: TGTGCCAGCAGTTTAACGACAGGATCGCCATCACTGGAGCAGTACTTC. This translates into CASSLTTGSPSLEQYF.

The chain has TRBV28 and TRBJ1-4; 8 bases are shared with TRBD1. The J segment lost 5 bases and the V segment lost 3 bases, leaving 8 bases of the junction unmatched. The CDR3 runs to 16 residues. Germline CDR1 reads MDHEN; CDR2 reads SYDVKM. Here the CDR3 reads CASSFDRGVANEKLFF. Here the CDR3 DNA reads TGTGCCAGCAGTTTCGACAGGGGAGTTGCAAATGAAAAACTGTTTTTT.

This chain joins TRBV12-3 or TRBV12-4 and TRBJ2-1, with 9 positions matching TRBD2. V dropped 7 bases and J dropped 7; count of bases not matched to a gene: 5. This CDR3 comprises 13 residues. As DNA, the CDR3 is TGTGCCAGCACCCAGCTAGCGGGAAATGAGCAGTTCTTC. This codes for CASTQLAGNEQFF.

In the case of this clone: Other DNA sequences in the sample encode the same CDR3. The CDR3 here is CASSPSYEQYF. Written as DNA, the CDR3 is TGTGCCAGCAGCCCTAGTTACGAGCAGTACTTC. The chain joins TRBV11-2 to TRBJ2-7; unclear D gene. The CDR3 is 11 residues long. CDR1 and CDR2 from the germline V gene are SGHAT and FQNNGV. With 5 bases removed from V and 4 bases from J, the gap between germline ends came to 6 bases.

Turning to this clone: Other DNA variants within this sample encode the same CDR3. The J gene is TRBJ1-1, the V gene TRBV30; D is ambiguous. CDR1 is GTSNPN, CDR2 SVGIG, per germline (reference sequence). V was cut by 1 base and J by 0 bases, with 3 bases left in between. This CDR3 is built from 12 residues. The CDR3 here is CAWSAVNTEAFF. The CDR3 nucleotides read TGTGCCTGGAGTGCTGTGAACACTGAAGCTTTCTTT.

The chain has TRBV29-1 and TRBJ2-3, with 14 bases identical to TRBD2. Germline trimming cut 6 bases from V and 4 bases from J; bases unmatched to any gene: 3. Germline V lookup: CDR1 SQVTM, CDR2 ANQGSEA. There are 14 residues in the CDR3. The CDR3 loop is CSVPGLAGADTQYF. In DNA, the CDR3 is TGCAGCGTCCCGGGACTAGCGGGAGCAGATACGCAGTATTTT.

The chain employs TRBV24-1 and TRBJ2-3, with unresolved D. V was shortened by 2 bases and J by 6 bases, with 11 bases between the two germline ends. This CDR3 spans 14 amino acids. From germline, CDR1 is KGHDR and CDR2 SFDVKD. The CDR3 reads CATSDYLSADTQYF. The DNA of the CDR3 is TGTGCCACCAGTGATTATTTGAGTGCGGATACGCAGTATTTT.

This clone has at least ten counts. V gene TRBV15 combines with J gene TRBJ2-1, with D tentatively TRBD2 (6 bases). Looked up from germline, CDR1 is LNHNV and CDR2 is YYDKDF (reference sequence). The V end was cut by 0 bases, the J end by 9 bases, with 18 bases between. This CDR3 has 16 amino acids. The CDR3 region has the DNA TGTGCCACCAGCAGAGATTCGGAGGGGCCTCGGGGTGAGCAGTTCTTC. Amino acids: CATSRDSEGPRGEQFF.

This chain uses TRBV27 with TRBJ1-4; 9 bases match TRBD1. The germline CDR1 and CDR2 sequences are MNHEY and SMNVEV (reference sequence). J lost 7 bases, V lost 8 bases, and 2 bases had no gene match. The CDR3 consists of 12 residues. Here the CDR3 DNA reads TGTGCCAGCCGGACAGGGGTTGAAAAACTGTTTTTT. Residues: CASRTGVEKLFF.

This chain links TRBV19 with TRBJ2-1; 8 positions agree with TRBD1. Germline V CDR1 and CDR2: LNHDA, SQIVND (reference sequence). This CDR3 is 18 amino acids long. Trimming took 5 bases from V and 6 from J; bases not matched to a gene: 18. The CDR3 sequence is CASSQDHSRGRASNEQFF. The CDR3 DNA sequence: TGTGCCAGTAGTCAGGACCACTCCAGGGGGCGCGCCAGCAATGAGCAGTTCTTC.

The J gene is TRBJ2-2, the V gene TRBV18; D remains unclear. CDR1 and CDR2 from the germline V gene are KGHSH and LQKENI. The CDR3 covers 14 residues. V was clipped by 3 bases and J by 2 bases, with 7 bases between them. The CDR3: CASSPRLNTGELFF. CDR3 bases: TGTGCCAGCTCACCGAGACTTAACACCGGGGAGCTGTTTTTT.

V and J are TRBV2 and TRBJ2-3; 9 nucleotides agree with TRBD2. CDR3 length: 15 residues. Germline CDR1 reads SNHLY; CDR2 reads FYNNEI. V shed 6 bases, J shed 6 bases, and the junction held 10 bases outside the gene matches. CDR3 sequence: CASRGGRTSVDTQYF. CDR3 bases: TGTGCCAGCAGGGGGGGGCGGACTAGCGTTGATACGCAGTATTTT.

V is TRBV28 and J is TRBJ1-5, with TRBD1 matching over 12 bases. V shed 6 bases and J 0 bases; nucleotides not matched to a gene: 6. CDR1 and CDR2 (germline): MDHEN, SYDVKM. This CDR3 contains 17 residues. CDR3 loop: CASSSGTGGYSNQPQHF. The CDR3 DNA sequence: TGTGCCAGCAGCTCCGGGACAGGGGGCTATAGCAATCAGCCCCAGCATTTT. The whole variable domain, remainder taken from reference TRBV28 and TRBJ1-5, is DVKVTQSSRYLVKRTGEKVFLECVQDMDHENMFWYRQDPGLGLRLIYFSYDVKMKEKGDIPEGYSVSREKKERFSLILESASTNQTSMYLCASSSGTGGYSNQPQHFGDGTRLSIL.

The chain couples TRBV7-9 to TRBJ2-1, with TRBD2 matching over 7 bases. CDR3 length: 14 residues. J gave up 3 bases and V 5 bases, and 4 bases lay outside the gene matches. CDR1 is SEHNR, CDR2 FQNEAQ, per germline (reference sequence). The CDR3 is CASSAGTIYNEQFF. In DNA form, the CDR3 reads TGTGCCAGCAGCGCCGGGACTATCTACAATGAGCAGTTCTTC.

The V call is TRBV30, the J call TRBJ1-6; 9 bases are a match to TRBD1. The V segment lost 3 bases and the J segment 7 bases; nucleotides outside the gene matches: 4. CDR1 and CDR2 from the germline V gene are GTSNPN and SVGIG (reference sequence). There are 14 residues in the CDR3. CDR3 nucleotides: TGTGCCTGGAGAGGGGGGACAGGGAATTCACCCCTCCACTTT. It yields the protein CAWRGGTGNSPLHF.

The chain carries TRBV10-1 and TRBJ2-3; possibly TRBD2 for D (6 bases). V was shortened by 2 bases and J by 0 bases, with 15 bases between the two germline ends. Germline values: CDR1 WNHNN, CDR2 SYGVQD (reference sequence). The CDR3 loop spans 17 amino acids. The CDR3 bases are TGCGCCAGCAGTGAGATCGGTAGCGGAGCTAGCACAGATACGCAGTATTTT. As protein: CASSEIGSGASTDTQYF.

The V gene is TRBV5-1, the J gene TRBJ2-5; maybe TRBD1 (6 bases). Per the germline V gene, CDR1 is SGHRS and CDR2 is YFSETQ. Trimming shortened V by 5 bases and J by 3 bases, and 14 bases separated the two germline ends. CDR3 length equals 14 residues. Here the CDR3 reads CASRTRPGEETQYF. As DNA, the CDR3 is TGCGCCAGCAGAACGAGACCAGGGGAAGAGACCCAGTACTTC.

The CDR3 reads CASRTGTGGSYGYTF. CDR3 in DNA: TGTGCCAGCAGGACGGGGACAGGGGGGTCCTATGGCTACACCTTC. This chain links TRBV2 with TRBJ1-2; 11 nucleotides agree with TRBD1. From germline, CDR1 is SNHLY and CDR2 FYNNEI. The junction had 7 bases not matched to a gene; V was cut back by 6 bases and J by 4 bases. The CDR3 extends over 15 amino acids.

This clone was detected a few times. The J gene is TRBJ1-1, the V gene TRBV10-3, with TRBD1 as a possible D gene (6 bases). This CDR3 has 14 amino acids. Trimming left V 4 bases short and J 6 bases short, with 15 bases between. The V gene's germline CDR1 is ENHRY and CDR2 SYGVKD. The CDR3 region is CAISGYRAGAEAFF. The CDR3 coding sequence is TGTGCCATCAGTGGATACAGGGCTGGCGCTGAAGCTTTCTTT.

This clone came up a few times. This rearrangement joins TRBV19 to TRBJ1-5; no reliable D call. Germline V gene lookup returns CDR1 LNHDA and CDR2 SQIVND (reference sequence). The V and J ends lost 6 bases and 0 bases respectively, with 9 bases between them. The CDR3 contains 14 residues. CDR3 residues: CASSAGHSNQPQHF. CDR3 DNA: TGTGCCAGTAGCGCGGGTCATAGCAATCAGCCCCAGCATTTT.

In DNA, the CDR3 is TGTGCCTGGAGATACGGGTCCAACGGGGAGCTGTTTTTT. Translated, it gives CAWRYGSNGELFF. The chain couples TRBV30 to TRBJ2-2, with D unresolved. Trimming took off 3 bases at V and 7 bases at J, with 12 bases between the two ends. Germline V lookup: CDR1 GTSNPN, CDR2 SVGIG (reference sequence). This CDR3 is 13 amino acids long.

The chain recombines TRBV7-2 with TRBJ2-1, with 7 bases fitting TRBD1. The CDR3 length is 14 residues. Germline V lookup: CDR1 SGHTA, CDR2 FQGNSA. Unmatched junction bases numbered 7, after V lost 6 bases and J lost 5 bases. CDR3 loop: CASRPGGRNNEQFF. The CDR3 DNA sequence: TGTGCCAGCAGGCCAGGGGGTCGTAACAATGAGCAGTTCTTC.